This paragraph covers one T cell receptor (beta chain) sequence. These data belong to a study of blood T cell repertoires in COVID-19. Study summary: In each case, the material was cDNA or gDNA derived from T cells, B-cell-depleted T cells, or PBMCs.

With V trimmed by 5 bases and J by 9 bases, 1 base remained unmatched. The length of the CDR3 is 12 residues. Repertoires were generated with immunoSEQ multiplex PCR, while TCRdb's copy carries only in-frame clones and drops some. This sample carries about 73,000 clones, roughly 76% of them seen once, and the ten largest clones take 20%. The sequence came from a woman in her 70s with acute or convalescent COVID-19. The rearrangement links TRBV12-3 or TRBV12-4 to TRBJ2-2, with 9 bases identical to TRBD1. Sequencing input: peripheral blood. The CDR3 nucleotides are TGTGCCAGCAGTACAGGGGGCAGGGAGCTGTTTTTT. This translates into CASSTGGRELFF.